This T cell receptor beta chain was profiled in a study of PD-1 blockade in classical Hodgkin lymphoma. Every patient was affected by relapse after autologous stem cell transplantation, while exposure to brentuximab vedotin was not uniform. Researchers pulled CD8+ T cells out of thawed PBMCs using magnetic negative selection. Regarding the study as a whole: Similar baseline diversity was found in complete responders and newly diagnosed patients.

This clone was counted only a few times. Its antigen is not identified. The CDR3 length is 18 residues. This table comes from immunoSEQ multiplex PCR, and its TCRdb copy is limited to in-frame clones, with some not included. The table has around 12,000 clones, 79% seen once. Sequencing used CD8+ T cells from blood, obtained at baseline. V gene TRBV21-1 combines with J gene TRBJ1-1; no check of the table's D call, TRBD1, against the DNA was made. TRBV21-1 is a recognized pseudogene. The TCR sequence derives from a human donor with classical Hodgkin lymphoma. The chain's CDR3 is CASSLKRSAGQGNTEAFF. In nucleotides, the CDR3 is TGTGCCAGCAGCCTTAAAAGGTCTGCGGGACAGGGGAACACTGAAGCTTTCTTT.